This passage covers 24 T cell receptor beta chains from one sample sequenced in a study of T-cell reconstitution after alpha-beta-depleted transplantation in children. Researchers prepared the TCRbeta library using unique molecular identifiers, the study reports. TCRdb used MiXCR to reprocess the PCR reads, holding one entry per CDR3 protein. This sample has under 850,000 distinct CDR3 sequences, with around 13% found just once. Sequencing used PBMCs, obtained before TCRalphabeta/CD19-depleted stem cell transplant. The source is a girl aged 2 to 10 with congenital amegakaryocytic thrombocytopenia, due to receive a stem cell transplant.

This clonotype was counted ten times or more. The rearrangement joins TRBV20-1 to TRBJ2-1; D remains unclear. The CDR3 is 15 residues long. Germline CDR1 DFQATT, CDR2 SNEGSKA (reference sequence). V was shortened by 3 bases and J by 5 bases, with 17 bases between the two germline ends. CDR3 region: CSASKGRNPDNEQFF. The CDR3 DNA is TGCAGTGCTAGCAAGGGCAGAAATCCAGACAATGAGCAGTTCTTC.

The table lists this clonotype with many counts. J is TRBJ2-3 and V is TRBV7-2, with D tentatively TRBD2 (5 bases). The V end was cut by 2 bases, the J end by 4 bases, with 13 bases between. Germline CDR1 and CDR2: SGHTA and FQGNSA. This CDR3 comprises 15 residues. Written as DNA, the CDR3 is TGTGCCAGCAGCTTAAGGGTGGGAGTGGCAGATACGCAGTATTTT. The encoded protein is CASSLRVGVADTQYF.

This clonotype was seen more than once but under ten times. The V and J genes are TRBV3-1 and TRBJ2-1, with 13 bases that match TRBD2. The V gene's germline CDR1 is LGHDT and CDR2 YNNKEL (reference sequence). The CDR3 is 15 residues long. V lost 6 bases, J lost 11 bases, and 10 bases stayed unmatched. CDR3 region: CASRPRPGTSGKQFF. CDR3 bases: TGTGCCAGCAGACCAAGACCCGGGACTAGCGGGAAGCAGTTCTTC.

This chain uses TRBV11-1 with TRBJ2-1, with a possible D match to TRBD1 (6 bases). Per the germline V gene, CDR1 is SGHAT and CDR2 is FQDESV (reference sequence). CDR3 length equals 18 residues. Deletions cut 2 bases from V and 7 bases from J, with 24 bases between. The CDR3 region is CASSLRPSGSGDRNEQFF. The CDR3 DNA reads TGTGCCAGCAGCTTACGGCCATCGGGGTCAGGGGATCGTAATGAGCAGTTCTTC.

This clonotype was observed at least ten times. The chain has TRBV7-2 and TRBJ1-2; D unclear. The CDR3 is 13 amino acids. CDR1 and CDR2 from the germline V gene are SGHTA and FQGNSA. Trimming shortened V by 2 bases and J by 8 bases, and 12 bases separated the two germline ends. CDR3 nucleotides: TGTGCCAGCAGCTTAACCGAGGTGGACGGCTACACCTTC. Translating it yields CASSLTEVDGYTF.

This clonotype was found many times. The chain has TRBV5-1 and TRBJ2-7; 9 bases agree with TRBD2. There are 14 residues in the CDR3. The ends lost 2 bases at V and 4 bases at J; junction bases unmatched: 4. The V gene's germline CDR1 is SGHRS and CDR2 YFSETQ. CDR3 DNA: TGCGCCAGCAGCTTCCCTAGCGGGGAATACGAGCAGTACTTC. This gives the protein CASSFPSGEYEQYF.

This clonotype was detected many times. The chain has TRBV5-1 and TRBJ2-1; 8 bases align to TRBD1. The CDR3 covers 15 residues. The germline gives CDR1 SGHRS, CDR2 YFSETQ. The junction had 7 bases not matched to a gene; V was cut back by 0 bases and J by 8 bases. Here the CDR3 DNA reads TGCGCCAGCAGCTTGGTTCAGGACAGGGTGGATGAGCAGTTCTTC. It yields the protein CASSLVQDRVDEQFF.

This clonotype was counted between two and nine times. The CDR3 nucleotides read TGTGCCAGCAGCAAAGTTCCGGGACTAGCGCGCACCGGGGAGCTGTTTTTT. It translates to CASSKVPGLARTGELFF. The rearrangement joins TRBV21-1 to TRBJ2-2; TRBD2, the table's D call, lacks a check against the DNA. TRBV21-1 is noted as a pseudogene. The CDR3 runs to 17 residues.

V gene TRBV28 combines with J gene TRBJ2-7; D is unresolved. Looked up from germline, CDR1 is MDHEN and CDR2 is SYDVKM. Trimming took 1 base from V and 0 from J, leaving 10 bases between them. The CDR3 has 15 residues. The CDR3 here is CASSLLSDISYEQYF. The CDR3 bases are TGTGCCAGCAGTTTATTGAGCGACATCTCCTACGAGCAGTACTTC.

This clonotype was counted at least ten times. V usage is TRBV15 and J usage is TRBJ2-2; D possibly corresponds to TRBD1 (6 bases). The CDR3 totals 14 residues. The germline gives CDR1 LNHNV, CDR2 YYDKDF (reference sequence). V lost 9 bases and J 0 bases, leaving 11 bases between the germline ends. The DNA of the CDR3 is TGTGCCACACATACAGGGTCGAACACCGGGGAGCTGTTTTTT. The encoded protein is CATHTGSNTGELFF.

This clonotype was observed many times. The J gene is TRBJ2-3, the V gene TRBV20-1; no definite D call. Trimming took 0 bases from V and 3 from J, leaving 7 bases between them. This CDR3 comprises 13 residues. Looked up from germline, CDR1 is DFQATT and CDR2 is SNEGSKA (reference sequence). This CDR3 reads CSAREPITDTQYF. The DNA for the CDR3 is TGCAGTGCTAGAGAGCCCATAACAGATACGCAGTATTTT.

This clonotype was observed at least ten times. This chain connects TRBV5-1 to TRBJ2-3, with TRBD1 matching 10 bases. Losses at the gene ends were 5 bases for V and 6 bases for J; bases not matched to a gene: 9. Per the germline V gene, CDR1 is SGHRS and CDR2 is YFSETQ. This CDR3 spans 15 amino acids. The CDR3 reads CASSLTGGLPDTQYF. CDR3 DNA sequence: TGCGCCAGCAGTTTGACAGGGGGCCTCCCCGATACGCAGTATTTT.

The chain is built from TRBV28 and TRBJ1-2, with D hard to call. This CDR3 has 12 amino acids. Germline assignment: CDR1 MDHEN and CDR2 SYDVKM. The V end was cut by 6 bases, the J end by 7 bases, with 12 bases between. In DNA form, the CDR3 reads TGTGCCAGCAGCCCAAGTTTCGGTGGCTACACCTTC. Protein product: CASSPSFGGYTF.

This clonotype was seen repeatedly, ten times or more. The chain combines TRBV5-1 with TRBJ2-7; no clear D gene. With 5 bases removed from V and 4 bases from J, the gap between germline ends came to 7 bases. CDR3 length: 11 residues. Germline V lookup: CDR1 SGHRS, CDR2 YFSETQ. The CDR3 is CASRSGYEQYF. CDR3 bases: TGCGCCAGCAGGTCCGGATACGAGCAGTACTTC.

The chain uses TRBV30 and TRBJ2-7, with D unresolved. Trimming pared 2 bases from V and 5 bases from J, leaving 22 bases between. In germline, CDR1 is GTSNPN, CDR2 SVGIG (reference sequence). This CDR3 has 16 residues. The CDR3 DNA sequence: TGTGCCTGGAGTCCCCCCATCCAGTCGGGTTGGAACGAGCAGTACTTC. It translates to CAWSPPIQSGWNEQYF. Based on the CDR3 plus reference TRBV30 and TRBJ2-7, the full variable domain is SQTIHQWPATLVQPVGSPLSLECTVEGTSNPNLYWYRQAAGRGLQLLFYSVGIGQISSEVPQNLSASRPQDRQFILSSKKLLLSDSGFYLCAWSPPIQSGWNEQYFGPGTRLTVT.

The chain joins TRBV10-3 to TRBJ2-1; 13 bases line up with TRBD2. Per germline, CDR1 ENHRY and CDR2 SYGVKD. J gave up 7 bases and V 6 bases, and 3 bases lay outside the gene matches. This CDR3 is built from 14 residues. In nucleotides, the CDR3 is TGTGCCATCAGCCTGACTAGCGGGGGGAATGAGCAGTTCTTC. It encodes CAISLTSGGNEQFF.

The sample holds many counts of this clonotype. The chain links TRBV28 to TRBJ2-5, with TRBD2 identical over 8 bases. The CDR3 loop spans 16 amino acids. Per the germline V gene, CDR1 is MDHEN and CDR2 is SYDVKM. Germline trimming cut 0 bases from V and 1 base from J; bases unmatched to any gene: 4. The CDR3 DNA reads TGTGCCAGCAGTTTATGGCGGGGGGCGATCCAAGAGACCCAGTACTTC. As protein: CASSLWRGAIQETQYF.

The sample holds many counts of this clonotype. V usage is TRBV7-2 and J usage is TRBJ1-2, with a weak D call TRBD1 (6 bases). In germline, CDR1 is SGHTA, CDR2 FQGNSA. The germline V and J ends were trimmed by 5 bases and 4 bases, with 14 bases remaining between them. CDR3 length: 14 residues. CDR3 DNA: TGTGCCAGCAGCCAAGGGGGGGGTAGCTATGGCTACACCTTC. Translated: CASSQGGGSYGYTF.

The rearrangement joins TRBV12-3 or TRBV12-4 to TRBJ2-1, with 8 bases aligning to TRBD2. V lost 1 base and J lost 1; bases outside the gene matches: 6. The CDR3 contains 17 residues. The chain's CDR3 is CASSLGALAGSYNEQFF. The CDR3 DNA reads as TGTGCCAGCAGTTTAGGGGCTTTAGCGGGATCCTACAATGAGCAGTTCTTC.

This clonotype was found many times. The chain couples TRBV11-2 to TRBJ2-5, with D possibly being TRBD2 (5 bases). Germline lookup yields CDR1 SGHAT and CDR2 FQNNGV. This CDR3 contains 13 residues. The germline V and J ends were trimmed by 4 bases and 2 bases, with 8 bases remaining between them. The CDR3 loop reads CASSSERQETQYF. CDR3 coding DNA: TGTGCCAGCAGCTCTGAGCGGCAAGAGACCCAGTACTTC.

The table lists this clonotype with many counts. The rearrangement uses TRBV20-1 and TRBJ2-1; D may be TRBD1 or TRBD2 (6 bases each). Per the germline V gene, CDR1 is DFQATT and CDR2 is SNEGSKA (reference sequence). CDR3 size: 12 residues. V was pared by 8 bases and J by 8 bases, with 16 bases between. CDR3 sequence reads: CSPREGDYEQFF. CDR3 sequence (DNA): TGCAGTCCAAGAGAGGGGGACTATGAGCAGTTCTTC.

This clonotype was counted at least ten times. The J gene is TRBJ2-1, the V gene TRBV5-6, with 9 bases identical to TRBD1. The CDR3 consists of 13 residues. Germline CDR1 and CDR2: SGHDT and YYEEEE. V lost 0 bases and J lost 14; bases outside the gene matches: 6. The CDR3 is CASSLERTGVEFF. The CDR3 coding sequence is TGTGCCAGCAGCTTGGAACGGACAGGGGTGGAGTTCTTC. Based on the CDR3 plus reference TRBV5-6 and TRBJ2-1, the full variable domain is DAGVTQSPTHLIKTRGQQVTLRCSPKSGHDTVSWYQQALGQGPQFIFQYYEEEERQRGNFPDRFSGHQFPNYSSELNVNALLLGDSALYLCASSLERTGVEFFGPGTRLTVL.

This clonotype has a count of ten or more. J is TRBJ2-1 and V is TRBV24-1; 8 bases match TRBD2. The V gene end was trimmed by 5 bases and the J gene end by 1 base; junction bases not matched to a gene: 0. The V gene's germline CDR1 is KGHDR and CDR2 SFDVKD. The CDR3 length is 14 residues. CDR3 amino acids: CATSASGSYNEQFF. The CDR3 nucleotides read TGTGCCACCAGTGCTAGCGGGTCCTACAATGAGCAGTTCTTC.

In this sample, this clonotype turned up many times. The chain employs TRBV20-1 and TRBJ2-1; maybe TRBD2 (6 bases). Germline V gene sequence: CDR1 DFQATT, CDR2 SNEGSKA (reference sequence). The CDR3 spans 11 residues. V gave up 6 bases and J gave up 9 bases, with 12 bases separating them. The CDR3 loop is CSASLAPEQFF. CDR3 DNA: TGCAGTGCCTCCCTAGCGCCTGAGCAGTTCTTC.